The present TCR beta chain was sequenced within a study of neurological immune-mediated disorders (dated by TCRdb to the late 2010s). Some background on the complete study: Peripheral blood TCR-beta repertoires from patients with HTLV-I-associated myelopathy (HAM/TSP), patients with multiple sclerosis, and healthy controls were compared in the study using UMI-based sequencing. The approximately 100 TCR-beta libraries included longitudinal samples, technical triplicates and paired sorted CD4+ and CD8+ T-cell subsets alongside PBMC samples. Of the approximately 66 subjects in the cohort, about 14 were HAM/TSP patients, about 34 were multiple sclerosis patients, and about 20 were healthy controls.

There are many counts of this clonotype. The specificity of this receptor is unknown. No much larger clone is present one base from it, and per-base qualities are unavailable. Unsorted PBMC libraries were generated from 2 million PBMCs stored in RNAlater at -80 °C until RNA extraction. Peripheral blood was subjected to Ficoll-Hypaque density gradient centrifugation to isolate PBMCs, which were then cryopreserved in liquid nitrogen. Broader findings and caveats from the paper: TCR clonal expansion was highest in HAM/TSP patients and lowest in MS patients, with MS patients falling below even healthy controls. Across subjects, expanded clones never shared an identical CDR3 amino acid sequence, which suggests that the TCR-beta repertoires in every group were private.

cDNA was synthesized by template-switch 5'RACE using a primer carrying a 10-nucleotide random unique molecular identifier by which each TCR transcript was tagged. Every sequencing run yielded over 200 million TCR-beta sequences covering 15-18 subjects. Total RNA was extracted with the RNeasy kit. The KAPA Real-time Library Amplification kit was used to amplify TCR-beta VDJ regions with primers for the TCR constant region and the 5'RACE anchor. A first PCR added sample indexes and Illumina adaptors, and a second PCR then raised library yield. After purification with Ampure beads, the TCR product of roughly 650 bp was size-selected on a 2% E-gel SizeSelection system. Before pooling, library quality was assessed on a Bioanalyzer, concentration was determined with Qubit, and library quantification was performed with the Kapa Library Quantification kit. Paired-end 2 x 150 bp sequencing of the libraries was performed on an Illumina HiSeq 2500. To increase sequence diversity, roughly 23-30% phiX was spiked into each library pool. The original methods were these. The quality-filtered reads were processed with the UMI-based MiGEC pipeline, whose error correction step removed more than 80% of the raw TCR sequences. IMGT germline references were used for aligning VDJ genes, and each clonotype was defined as a unique CDR3 amino acid sequence together with its V-J genes. VDJtools evaluated clonal expansion, Shannon diversity and CDR3 relatedness (CalcPairwiseDistances, ClusterSamples); CLCbio workbench built phylogenetic trees. Clones with at least 8 unique UMIs were defined as expanded, with this threshold being based on coefficient-of-variation modelling across technical triplicates. Through fastp at Q25 and MiXCR, TCRdb rebuilt clones from the public reads, retaining in-frame beta chains. Merged by CDR3 protein, the rows form single entries marked with the most common genes and DNA. The V and J calls were not made by the authors but by TCRdb's processing. Recorded for this sample are under 60,000 distinct CDR3 sequences; about 9.3% of them occurred a single time. 21% of the sample belongs to the ten largest clones.

Unmatched junction bases come to 3, with V trimmed by 8 bases and J by 1 base. From the germline V gene, CDR1 is WSHSY and CDR2 is SAAADI. The CDR3 runs 14 amino acids, cysteine and phenylalanine included. The retained sequence is limited to the CDR3, 42 bases, with the frame set at the first base. The sequence is built from TRBV10-2 and TRBJ1-3, with 9 junctional bases fitting TRBD1. The source is a woman aged 40 to 50 with HTLV-1-associated myelopathy (HAM/TSP). Sequenced input: PBMCs. The sequenced DNA is TGCGCCAGCGGGACAGGGAGTTCTGGAAACACCATATATTTT. Its protein reads: CASGTGSSGNTIYF.